Listed below are T cell receptor beta chains from one sample, sequenced in a study of cytomegalovirus exposure and HLA in healthy donors. The table came from immunoSEQ multiplex PCR; TCRdb's copy has only in-frame clones and leaves some out. In the table there are 100,000 to 150,000 clones, approximately 80% of which are singletons. Input material: PBMCs. These receptors were taken from a woman aged 60-75 years in good health and CMV-seronegative. Both conserved end residues are part of each CDR3. The listing skips clone size in some rows; elsewhere it reads once, few, many or a size class.

size	V	J	CDR3
once	TRBV4-2	TRBJ2-5	CASSQRESRNGVGETQYF
NA	TRBV5-1	TRBJ2-2	CASSLTEGPGELFF
once	TRBV4-1	TRBJ1-2	CASSQGRGANYGYTF
NA	TRBV7-2	TRBJ1-1	CASTPWSVNTEAFF
NA	TRBV7-6	TRBJ2-1	CASSLKGGPYNEQFF
NA	TRBV19	TRBJ1-6	CASSGQGVNSPLHF
NA	TRBV10-2	TRBJ2-2	CASNEQPGTGELFF
NA	TRBV6-5	TRBJ1-1	CASSLWDRGNTEAFF
NA	TRBV18	TRBJ1-2	CASSPGGNYGYTF
once	TRBV10-3	TRBJ2-7	CAISEPDSGKSTYEQYF
NA	TRBV6-6	TRBJ1-3	CASSPTGVGNTIYF
few	TRBV2	TRBJ1-5	CASGTGSNQPQHF
NA	TRBV5-1	TRBJ2-7	CASSPWDRVHEQYF
NA	TRBV2	TRBJ2-7	CASSEQDRMIYEQYF
NA	TRBV18	TRBJ2-3	CASSPGLASTDTQYF
NA	TRBV7-7	TRBJ2-5	CASSSAGGSETQYF
NA	TRBV7-3	TRBJ2-2	CASSLRTGGPGELFF
NA	TRBV7-9	TRBJ1-4	CASSLPQGDEKLFF
NA	TRBV15	TRBJ2-1	CATSRDGGYNEQFF
NA	TRBV4-2	TRBJ2-1	CASSQAPGSSGTYNEQFF
NA	TRBV14	TRBJ2-7	CASSQWRASYEQYF
NA	TRBV2	TRBJ1-3	CASSEVGTGAGNTIYF
once	TRBV29-1	TRBJ2-3	CSANRAGGAGDTQYF
NA	TRBV5-1	TRBJ2-1	CASSSTTGNDEQFF
NA	TRBV5-4	TRBJ2-7	CASSPYPQSYEQYF
NA	TRBV18	TRBJ1-1	CASSPRKNTGSEAFF
NA	TRBV18	TRBJ2-5	CASRSGTQETQYF
NA	TRBV28	TRBJ2-3	CATNGEGRGRTDTQYF
NA	TRBV19	TRBJ2-7	CASSIGLAGADEQYF
NA	TRBV7-6	TRBJ2-2	CASSRRGGMGPGELFF
few	TRBV7-2	TRBJ2-1	CASSYDRGPYNEQFF
NA	TRBV10-1	TRBJ2-7	CASSESGTGNYEQYF
NA	TRBV6-1	NA	CASSGRDRVSYEQYF
NA	TRBV15	TRBJ1-2	CATSRDRLKNGGYTF
few	TRBV5-1	TRBJ1-1	CASSLDGGNTEAFF
NA	TRBV7-8	TRBJ2-3	CASSLALRLGTDTQYF
NA	TRBV7-2	TRBJ1-2	CASSLSDKGGGYTF
NA	TRBV7-8	TRBJ2-5	CASSFGGLNELETQYF
NA	TRBV9	TRBJ1-1	CASTTGSGNTEAFF
few	TRBV19	TRBJ1-4	CASSIEFGTLSNEKLFF
NA	TRBV18	TRBJ2-1	CASSPFTSGASYNEQFF
NA	TRBV19	TRBJ1-3	CASSIPNRGGNTIYF
NA	TRBV5-1	NA	CASTWGGQAYEQYF
NA	TRBV28	TRBJ2-7	CASSLGSSYEQYF
few	TRBV5-1	TRBJ2-1	CASSERTWAGEFF